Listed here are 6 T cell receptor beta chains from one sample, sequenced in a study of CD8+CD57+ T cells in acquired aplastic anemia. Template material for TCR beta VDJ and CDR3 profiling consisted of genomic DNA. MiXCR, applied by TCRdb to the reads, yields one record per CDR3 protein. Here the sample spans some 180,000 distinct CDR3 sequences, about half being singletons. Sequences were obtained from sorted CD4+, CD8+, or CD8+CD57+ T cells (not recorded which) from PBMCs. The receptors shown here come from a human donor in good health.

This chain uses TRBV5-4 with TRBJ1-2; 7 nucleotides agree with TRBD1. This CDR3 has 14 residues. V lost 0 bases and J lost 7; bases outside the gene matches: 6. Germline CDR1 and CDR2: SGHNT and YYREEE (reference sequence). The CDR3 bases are TGTGCCAGCAGCTTGGGTTCCCAGGGGGGTGGCTACACCTTC. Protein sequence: CASSLGSQGGGYTF.

CDR3 in amino acids: CASSQEWDGLALSDTQYF. The CDR3 DNA sequence: TGTGCCAGCAGCCAAGAATGGGATGGACTAGCCCTATCAGATACGCAGTATTTT. The rearrangement links TRBV14 to TRBJ2-3, with 8 bases lining up with TRBD2. The CDR3 spans 18 residues. Per germline, CDR1 SGHDN and CDR2 FVKESK. The J segment lost 4 bases and the V segment lost 0 bases, leaving 12 bases of the junction unmatched. The variable domain in full, with the rest retrieved from reference TRBV14 and TRBJ2-3, is EAGVTQFPSHSVIEKGQTVTLRCDPISGHDNLYWYRRVMGKEIKFLLHFVKESKQDESGMPNNRFLAERTGGTYSTLKVQPAELEDSGVYFCASSQEWDGLALSDTQYFGPGTRLTVL.

CDR3 loop: CASSLMGPGPEEKLFF. CDR3 DNA sequence: TGTGCCAGCAGCTTAATGGGTCCGGGGCCCGAGGAAAAACTGTTTTTT. The chain couples TRBV11-2 to TRBJ1-4, with TRBD1 as a possible D gene (5 bases). The germline V gene encodes CDR1 SGHAT and CDR2 FQNNGV. V gave up 2 bases and J gave up 8 bases, with 18 bases separating them. This CDR3 spans 16 amino acids.

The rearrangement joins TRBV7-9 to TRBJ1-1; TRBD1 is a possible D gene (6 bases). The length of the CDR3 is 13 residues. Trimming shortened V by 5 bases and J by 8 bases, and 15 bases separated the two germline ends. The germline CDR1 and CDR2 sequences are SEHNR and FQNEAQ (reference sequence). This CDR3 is CASSLQRGTEAFF. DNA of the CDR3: TGTGCCAGCAGCCTCCAAAGGGGGACAGAAGCTTTCTTT.

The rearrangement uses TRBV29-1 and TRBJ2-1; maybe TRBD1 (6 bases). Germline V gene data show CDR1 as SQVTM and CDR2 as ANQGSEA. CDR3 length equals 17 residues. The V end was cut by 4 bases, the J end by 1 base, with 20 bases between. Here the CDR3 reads CSVVPSSLGGSYNEQFF. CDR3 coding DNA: TGCAGCGTTGTCCCTAGCAGTTTAGGGGGTTCCTACAATGAGCAGTTCTTC.

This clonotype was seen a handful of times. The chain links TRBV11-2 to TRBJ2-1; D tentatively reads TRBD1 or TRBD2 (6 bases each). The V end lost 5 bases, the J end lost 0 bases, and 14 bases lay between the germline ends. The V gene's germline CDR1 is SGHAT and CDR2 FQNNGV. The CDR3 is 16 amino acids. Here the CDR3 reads CASSKEGGSSYNEQFF. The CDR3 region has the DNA TGTGCCAGCAGCAAAGAGGGGGGAAGCTCCTACAATGAGCAGTTCTTC.